This is a list of T cell receptor beta chains from one sample in a study of cytomegalovirus exposure and HLA in healthy donors. Data came from immunoSEQ multiplex PCR; TCRdb stores just in-frame clones and leaves some out. The table records 150,000 to 200,000 clones, roughly 84% of them present only once. The specimen sequenced was PBMCs. Source of these receptors: a man aged 30 to 39 in good health and CMV-seropositive. Each CDR3 is given with its conserved first and last residue. A D gene is named only where the DNA matches it firmly. Some rows have no size entry. The others give once, few or many, or a class for an expanded clone.

d_call	v_call	cdr3_length	clone_size	j_call	cdr3_aa	cdr3_nt
TRBD1	TRBV5-1	16	once	TRBJ1-1	CASSLHSTGKNTEAFF	TGCGCCAGCAGCTTGCATTCGACAGGGAAGAACACTGAAGCTTTCTTT
-	TRBV19	17	-	TRBJ2-4	CASSIDRREFGENIQYF	TGTGCCAGTAGTATAGATAGAAGGGAGTTTGGGGAAAACATTCAGTACTTC
TRBD2	TRBV19	14	-	TRBJ2-3	CASTLRAGGDTQYF	TGTGCCAGTACCCTCCGGGCGGGAGGGGATACGCAGTATTTT
-	TRBV7-2	17	-	TRBJ2-5	CASSYTRKATTRETQYF	TGTGCCAGCAGTTATACTAGGAAGGCAACCACCAGAGAGACCCAGTACTTC
-	TRBV5-1	13	-	TRBJ2-5	CASSSGVWETQYF	TGCGCCAGCAGCTCAGGGGTTTGGGAGACCCAGTACTTC
TRBD1	TRBV7-2	14	-	TRBJ1-5	CASSPGTGNQPQHF	TGTGCCAGCAGCCCTGGGACAGGCAATCAGCCCCAGCATTTT
TRBD2	TRBV19	16	-	TRBJ2-1	CASSPFGTSGSNEQFF	TGTGCCAGTAGTCCCTTCGGGACTAGCGGGTCCAATGAGCAGTTCTTC
-	TRBV10-2	15	-	TRBJ1-5	CASSETGMRNQPQHF	TGCGCCAGCAGTGAGACCGGGATGCGCAATCAGCCCCAGCATTTT
-	TRBV27	15	-	TRBJ1-5	CASSKQPGGGQPQHF	TGTGCCAGCAGCAAACAACCCGGGGGGGGGCAGCCCCAGCATTTT
TRBD2	TRBV5-1	14	-	TRBJ2-2	CASYSGRNTGELFF	TGCGCCAGCTATAGCGGGAGGAACACCGGGGAGCTGTTTTTT
TRBD2	TRBV28	17	-	TRBJ2-3	CASTGLAGTISTDTQYF	TGTGCCAGCACAGGACTAGCGGGGACCATAAGCACAGATACGCAGTATTTT
TRBD2	TRBV27	16	-	TRBJ2-1	CASSLGLAGAYNEQFF	TGTGCCAGCAGTTTAGGGTTAGCGGGAGCCTACAATGAGCAGTTCTTC
-	TRBV9	15	-	TRBJ1-1	CASSVDGTWNTEAFF	TGTGCCAGCAGCGTAGATGGGACATGGAACACTGAAGCTTTCTTT
-	TRBV6-5	14	-	TRBJ1-1	CASRDRHMNTEAFF	TGTGCCAGCAGGGACAGACACATGAACACTGAAGCTTTCTTT
-	TRBV28	12	-	TRBJ2-7	CASSRQSYEQYF	TGTGCCAGCAGCCGACAGTCCTACGAGCAGTACTTC
-	TRBV2	14	-	TRBJ1-5	CASSYGGGKEPQHF	TGTGCCAGCAGCTATGGGGGAGGGAAGGAGCCCCAGCATTTT
-	TRBV19	15	once	TRBJ2-5	CASSIEAGNLETQYF	TGTGCCAGTAGTATAGAAGCAGGAAATTTGGAGACCCAGTACTTC
TRBD1	TRBV6-6	14	-	TRBJ1-2	CASIPPDRAHGYTF	TGTGCCAGCATCCCCCCCGACAGGGCGCATGGCTACACCTTC
-	TRBV2	15	-	TRBJ1-2	CATLLGRPSGYGYTF	TGTGCCACCCTCTTAGGCCGGCCGAGCGGCTATGGCTACACCTTC
-	TRBV27	14	once	TRBJ2-7	CASSFYGQEGEQYF	TGTGCCAGCAGTTTCTACGGACAGGAGGGCGAGCAGTACTTC
TRBD2	TRBV18	15	-	TRBJ2-1	CASSGLAGDGGEQFF	TGTGCCAGCTCCGGACTAGCGGGAGATGGTGGTGAGCAGTTCTTC
TRBD1	TRBV28	14	-	TRBJ1-2	CASRTGGSNYGYTF	TGTGCCAGCAGGACAGGGGGATCCAACTATGGCTACACCTTC
-	TRBV19	15	-	TRBJ2-6	CASRALASGANVLTF	TGTGCCAGTAGGGCCTTAGCATCTGGGGCCAACGTCCTGACTTTC
TRBD2	TRBV11-2	14	once	TRBJ2-5	CASSFPSGQETQYF	TGTGCCAGCAGTTTCCCTAGCGGACAAGAGACCCAGTACTTC
TRBD1	TRBV9	15	-	TRBJ2-2	CASSVQGAATGELFF	TGTGCCAGCAGCGTTCAGGGGGCGGCCACCGGGGAGCTGTTTTTT
TRBD2	TRBV6-5	16	once	TRBJ2-7	CASSYASSGGSYEQYF	TGTGCCAGCAGTTATGCGTCTTCGGGAGGGTCTTACGAGCAGTACTTC
TRBD2	TRBV6-1	17	-	TRBJ2-7	CASSELAPGWRGYEQYF	TGTGCCAGCAGTGAACTAGCGCCTGGATGGCGGGGGTACGAGCAGTACTTC
-	TRBV2	12	-	TRBJ2-2	CASSQRNGELFF	TGTGCCAGCAGTCAGAGGAACGGGGAGCTGTTTTTT
TRBD1	TRBV9	17	-	TRBJ2-2	CASSVGVRQGVTGELFF	TGTGCCAGCAGCGTAGGCGTGAGACAGGGAGTCACCGGGGAGCTGTTTTTT
TRBD1	TRBV11-3	15	-	TRBJ2-1	CASSYGQGAGSEQFF	TGTGCCAGCAGCTACGGACAGGGGGCCGGTAGTGAGCAGTTCTTC
TRBD2	TRBV4-2	15	-	TRBJ2-1	CASSLTGTTDNEQFF	TGTGCCAGCAGCCTTACCGGGACTACCGACAATGAGCAGTTCTTC
TRBD1	TRBV7-8	15	-	TRBJ1-4	CASSLLGQTNEKLFF	TGTGCCAGCAGCTTATTGGGACAGACTAATGAAAAACTGTTTTTT
TRBD2	TRBV4-1	16	-	TRBJ2-7	CASSQGASGRPYEQYF	TGCGCCAGCAGCCAAGGGGCTAGCGGAAGACCCTACGAGCAGTACTTC
-	TRBV30	14	-	TRBJ1-1	CAWSVGVENTEAFF	TGTGCCTGGAGTGTCGGGGTAGAGAACACTGAAGCTTTCTTT
-	TRBV4-1	17	-	TRBJ1-3	CASSQGWGGSAGNTIYF	TGCGCCAGCAGCCAAGGATGGGGGGGGTCGGCTGGAAACACCATATATTTT
-	TRBV30	14	-	TRBJ1-2	CAWSSRSWAEGYTF	TGTGCCTGGAGTTCTCGGTCGTGGGCAGAAGGCTACACCTTC
TRBD1	TRBV7-3	14	-	TRBJ1-1	CASSLQGSSTEAFF	TGTGCCAGCAGTTTACAGGGGTCAAGCACTGAAGCTTTCTTT
-	TRBV5-1	16	-	TRBJ2-3	CASSVTAISSTDTQYF	TGCGCCAGCAGCGTGACAGCCATATCTAGCACAGATACGCAGTATTTT
-	TRBV9	13	-	TRBJ2-5	CASNGQNQETQYF	TGTGCCAGCAACGGACAGAACCAAGAGACCCAGTACTTC
TRBD1	TRBV18	14	-	TRBJ1-2	CASSRDRDSMGYTF	TGTGCCAGCTCACGGGACAGGGACTCTATGGGCTACACCTTC
TRBD2	TRBV7-3	16	-	TRBJ2-2	CASSLRLAGNTGELFF	TGTGCCAGCAGCTTAAGACTAGCGGGGAACACCGGGGAGCTGTTTTTT
-	TRBV28	14	-	TRBJ2-7	CASSFPRDTYEQYF	TGTGCCAGCAGTTTCCCCCGGGACACCTACGAGCAGTACTTC
-	TRBV5-8	15	-	TRBJ2-6	CASSGGHSGANVLTF	TGTGCCAGCAGCGGGGGACACTCTGGGGCCAACGTCCTGACTTTC
-	TRBV4-1	15	-	TRBJ1-4	CASSQDRQNNEKLFF	TGCGCCAGCAGCCAAGATCGACAGAATAATGAAAAACTGTTTTTT
TRBD1	TRBV18	18	few	TRBJ1-6	CASSPRVGSGQYNSPLHF	TGTGCCAGCTCACCACGTGTGGGTTCGGGACAGTATAATTCACCCCTCCACTTT
-	TRBV5-6	14	-	TRBJ1-1	CASSFNRLNTEAFF	TGTGCCAGCAGCTTCAACAGGCTGAACACTGAAGCTTTCTTT
-	TRBV9	15	-	TRBJ2-7	CASSVAPGNYYEQYF	TGTGCCAGCAGCGTAGCTCCCGGGAACTACTACGAGCAGTACTTC
TRBD1	TRBV7-3	14	-	TRBJ2-2	CASSITTGDRELFF	TGTGCCAGCAGCATAACCACAGGGGACCGGGAGCTGTTTTTT
TRBD1	TRBV7-9	11	-	TRBJ1-2	CASRADRAHTF	TGTGCCAGCAGAGCCGACAGGGCTCACACCTTC